Each of the 3 T cell receptor beta chains below was sequenced from the same sample in a study of OX40 agonist ivuxolimab in advanced cancers. The assay was immunoSEQ multiplex PCR, and TCRdb's table has in-frame clones only and misses some. The table has tens of thousands of clones, roughly 87% seen once. The sequenced sample was CD4+ or CD8+ T cells sorted from blood, obtained in a trial of the OX40 agonist ivuxolimab. The receptor set was obtained from an adult with an advanced solid tumor such as melanoma, head and neck, liver or kidney cancer.

The chain links TRBV11-2 to TRBJ2-5, with 7 bases lining up with TRBD1. The CDR3 has 14 residues. Trimming removed 6 bases from V and 3 bases from J; junction bases left unmatched: 7. The germline V gene encodes CDR1 SGHAT and CDR2 FQNNGV. The CDR3 protein is CASRYRGGEETQYF. In DNA, the CDR3 is TGTGCCAGCAGGTACAGGGGTGGGGAAGAGACCCAGTACTTC.

This CDR3 reads CASSLVVSGGNEQFF. The CDR3 coding sequence is TGTGCCAGCAGCTTAGTGGTTAGCGGGGGGAATGAGCAGTTCTTC. J is TRBJ2-1 and V is TRBV7-9, with 10 bases that match TRBD2. Germline CDR1 is SEHNR and CDR2 is FQNEAQ (reference sequence). The V gene end was trimmed by 1 base and the J gene end by 7 bases; junction bases not matched to a gene: 4. The CDR3 is 15 residues long. Full variable domain (remainder filled in from reference TRBV7-9 and TRBJ2-1): DTGVSQNPRHKITKRGQNVTFRCDPISEHNRLYWYRQTLGQGPEFLTYFQNEAQLEKSRLLSDRFSAERPKGSFSTLEIQRTEQGDSAMYLCASSLVVSGGNEQFFGPGTRLTVL.

This chain uses TRBV4-3 with TRBJ2-1; perhaps TRBD2 as D (6 bases). Trimming took 4 bases from V and 0 from J, leaving 10 bases between them. The germline gives CDR1 LGHNA, CDR2 YSLEER. This CDR3 contains 15 residues. The CDR3 loop reads CASSRGGSSYNEQFF. DNA for the CDR3: TGCGCCAGCAGCCGGGGAGGCTCCTCCTACAATGAGCAGTTCTTC.